This T cell receptor (beta chain) appears in the sequencing data of a study of OX40 agonist ivuxolimab in advanced cancers. Study-level background: The drug used for patients, ivuxolimab, was an agonistic anti-OX40 (CD134) antibody.

The repertoire was sequenced with immunoSEQ multiplex PCR; TCRdb's copy has only in-frame clones and lacks some. The table includes approximately 84,000 clones, 65% to 90% detected once. Comments on this clone: The target antigen is unknown.

Systemic immunosuppression or autoimmune disease history was grounds to exclude patients. J gave up 4 bases and V 0 bases, and 3 bases lay outside the gene matches. The CDR3 totals 15 residues. Germline V lookup: CDR1 SGDLS, CDR2 YYNGEE. Points from the study as a whole: By week 6 at 0.1 to 3.0 mg/kg, blood CD4+ and CD8+ T cells had expanded clonally. Low normalized T-cell clonal expansion was also seen in some nonresponders.

This material consisted of CD4+ or CD8+ T cells sorted from blood, taken in a trial of the OX40 agonist ivuxolimab. The V call is TRBV9, the J call TRBJ1-2; 10 nucleotides align to TRBD1. The source of this sequence is an adult with an advanced solid tumor such as melanoma, head and neck, liver or kidney cancer. The CDR3 is CASSVDRDRGYGYTF. Here the CDR3 DNA reads TGTGCCAGCAGCGTAGATCGGGACAGGGGCTATGGCTACACCTTC.